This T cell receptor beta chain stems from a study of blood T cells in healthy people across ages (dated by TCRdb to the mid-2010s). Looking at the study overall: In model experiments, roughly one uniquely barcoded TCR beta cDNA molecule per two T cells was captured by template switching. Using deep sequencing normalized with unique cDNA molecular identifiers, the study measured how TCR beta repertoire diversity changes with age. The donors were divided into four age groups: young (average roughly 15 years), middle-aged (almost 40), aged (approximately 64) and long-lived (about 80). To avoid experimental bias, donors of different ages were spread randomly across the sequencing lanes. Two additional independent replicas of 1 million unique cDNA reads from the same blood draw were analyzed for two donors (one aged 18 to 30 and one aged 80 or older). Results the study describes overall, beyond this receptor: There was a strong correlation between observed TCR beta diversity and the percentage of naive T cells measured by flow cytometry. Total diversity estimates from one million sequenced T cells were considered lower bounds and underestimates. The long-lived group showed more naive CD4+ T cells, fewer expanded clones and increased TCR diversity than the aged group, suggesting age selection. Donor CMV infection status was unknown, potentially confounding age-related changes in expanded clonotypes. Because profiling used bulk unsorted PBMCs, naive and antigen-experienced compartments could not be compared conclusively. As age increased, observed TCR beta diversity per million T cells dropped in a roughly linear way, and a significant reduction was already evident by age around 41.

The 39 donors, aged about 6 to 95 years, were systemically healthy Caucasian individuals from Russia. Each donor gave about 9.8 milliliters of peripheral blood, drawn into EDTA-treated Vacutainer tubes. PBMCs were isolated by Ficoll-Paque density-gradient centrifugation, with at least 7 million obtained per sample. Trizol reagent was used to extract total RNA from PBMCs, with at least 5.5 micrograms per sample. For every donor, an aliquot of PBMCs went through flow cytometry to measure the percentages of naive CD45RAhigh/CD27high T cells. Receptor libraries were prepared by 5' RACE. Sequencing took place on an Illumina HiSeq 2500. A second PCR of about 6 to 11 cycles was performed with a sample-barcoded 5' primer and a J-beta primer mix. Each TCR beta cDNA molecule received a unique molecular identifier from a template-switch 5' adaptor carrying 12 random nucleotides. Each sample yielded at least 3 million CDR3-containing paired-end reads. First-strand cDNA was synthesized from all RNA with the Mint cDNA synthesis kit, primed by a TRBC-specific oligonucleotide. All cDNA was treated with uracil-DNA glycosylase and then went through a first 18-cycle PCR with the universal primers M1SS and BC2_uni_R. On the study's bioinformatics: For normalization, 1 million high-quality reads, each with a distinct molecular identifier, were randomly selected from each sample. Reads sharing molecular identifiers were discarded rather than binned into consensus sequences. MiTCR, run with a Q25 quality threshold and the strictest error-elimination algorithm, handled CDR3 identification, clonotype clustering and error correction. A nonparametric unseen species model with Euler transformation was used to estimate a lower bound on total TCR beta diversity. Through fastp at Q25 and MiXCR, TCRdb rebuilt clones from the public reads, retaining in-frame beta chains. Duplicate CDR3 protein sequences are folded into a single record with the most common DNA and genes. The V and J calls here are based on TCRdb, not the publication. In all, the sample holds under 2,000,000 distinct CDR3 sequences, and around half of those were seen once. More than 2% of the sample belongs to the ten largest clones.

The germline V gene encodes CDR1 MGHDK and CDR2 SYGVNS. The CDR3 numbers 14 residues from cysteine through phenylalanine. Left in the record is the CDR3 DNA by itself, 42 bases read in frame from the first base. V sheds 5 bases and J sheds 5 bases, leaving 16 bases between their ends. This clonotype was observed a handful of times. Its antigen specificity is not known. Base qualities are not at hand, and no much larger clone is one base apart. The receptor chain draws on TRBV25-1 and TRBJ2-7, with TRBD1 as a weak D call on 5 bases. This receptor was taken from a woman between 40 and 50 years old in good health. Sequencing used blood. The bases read TGTGCCAGCAGTCTTGGGGCAGCCCCAAACGAGCAGTACTTC. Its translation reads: CASSLGAAPNEQYF.